This T cell receptor (beta chain) was identified during a study of molecular identifiers for immune sequencing clone quantification. TCRdb independently ran MiXCR on the PCR reads; one entry per CDR3 protein. Of about 510,000 distinct CDR3 sequences listed, approximately 25% were seen once; the top ten hold approximately 0.76%. V gave up 0 bases and J gave up 1 base, with 10 bases separating them. Germline CDR1 reads SGHRS; CDR2 reads YFSETQ. The CDR3 runs to 15 residues. This clonotype was recorded a few times. Sequences were obtained from naive CD8+ T cells from blood, with Jurkat cell RNA spiked in. Subset here: FACS-sorted CD8+CD4-CCR7+CD45RA+ naive T cells. The chain couples TRBV5-1 to TRBJ1-1; D remains unclear. This clonotype was sampled from a human donor in good health. Some libraries in this study had Jurkat cell RNA spiked in. The CDR3 DNA is TGCGCCAGCAGCTTGGGAGCACTCGGGAACACTGAAGCTTTCTTT. Translation: CASSLGALGNTEAFF.